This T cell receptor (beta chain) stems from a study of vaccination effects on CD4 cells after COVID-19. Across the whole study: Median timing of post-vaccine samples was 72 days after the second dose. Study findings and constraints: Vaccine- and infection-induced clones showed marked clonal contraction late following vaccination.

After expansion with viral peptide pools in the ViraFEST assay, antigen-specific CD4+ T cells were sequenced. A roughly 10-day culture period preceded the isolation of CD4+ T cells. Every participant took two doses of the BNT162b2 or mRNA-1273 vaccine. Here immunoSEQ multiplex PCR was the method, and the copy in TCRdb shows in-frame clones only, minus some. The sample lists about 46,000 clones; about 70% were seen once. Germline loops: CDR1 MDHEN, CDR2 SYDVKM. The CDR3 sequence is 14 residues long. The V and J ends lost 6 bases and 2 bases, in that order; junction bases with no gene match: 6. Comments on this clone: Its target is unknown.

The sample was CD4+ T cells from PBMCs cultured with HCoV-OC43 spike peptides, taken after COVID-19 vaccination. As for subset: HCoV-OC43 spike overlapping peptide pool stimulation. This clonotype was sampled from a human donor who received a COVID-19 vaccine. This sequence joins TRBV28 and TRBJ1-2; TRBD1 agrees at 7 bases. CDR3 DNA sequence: TGTGCCAGCAGGCGGGGACAGACGAACTATGGCTACACCTTC. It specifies CASRRGQTNYGYTF.